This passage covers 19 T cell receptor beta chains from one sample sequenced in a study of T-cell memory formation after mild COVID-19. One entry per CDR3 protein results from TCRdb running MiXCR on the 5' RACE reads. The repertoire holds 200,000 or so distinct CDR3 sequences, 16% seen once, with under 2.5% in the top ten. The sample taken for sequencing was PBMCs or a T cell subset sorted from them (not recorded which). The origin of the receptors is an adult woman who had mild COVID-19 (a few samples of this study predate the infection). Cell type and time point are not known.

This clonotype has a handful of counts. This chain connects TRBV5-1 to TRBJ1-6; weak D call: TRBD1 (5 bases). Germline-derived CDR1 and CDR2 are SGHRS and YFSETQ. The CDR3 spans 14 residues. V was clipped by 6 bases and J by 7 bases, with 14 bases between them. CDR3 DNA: TGCGCCAGCACCCCCGGGACGGGGAATTCACCCCTCCACTTT. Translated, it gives CASTPGTGNSPLHF.

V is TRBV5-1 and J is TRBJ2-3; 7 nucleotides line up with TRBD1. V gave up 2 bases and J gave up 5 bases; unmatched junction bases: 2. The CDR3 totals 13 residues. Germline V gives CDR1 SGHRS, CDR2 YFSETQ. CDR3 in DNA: TGCGCCAGCAGCTTCAGACAGGGAGATACGCAGTATTTT. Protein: CASSFRQGDTQYF.

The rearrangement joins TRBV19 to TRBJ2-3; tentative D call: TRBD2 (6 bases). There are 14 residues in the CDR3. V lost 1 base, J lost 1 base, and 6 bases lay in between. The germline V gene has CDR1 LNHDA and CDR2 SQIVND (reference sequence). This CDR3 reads CASSIAGGTDTQYF. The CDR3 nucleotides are TGTGCCAGTAGTATAGCGGGGGGCACAGATACGCAGTATTTT.

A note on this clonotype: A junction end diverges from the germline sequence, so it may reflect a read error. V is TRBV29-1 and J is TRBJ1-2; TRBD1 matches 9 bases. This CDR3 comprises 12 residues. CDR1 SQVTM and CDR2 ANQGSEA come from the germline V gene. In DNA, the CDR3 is TGCAGCGTTGACACCGGGACAGGGCTGTATGCCTTC. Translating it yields CSVDTGTGLYAF.

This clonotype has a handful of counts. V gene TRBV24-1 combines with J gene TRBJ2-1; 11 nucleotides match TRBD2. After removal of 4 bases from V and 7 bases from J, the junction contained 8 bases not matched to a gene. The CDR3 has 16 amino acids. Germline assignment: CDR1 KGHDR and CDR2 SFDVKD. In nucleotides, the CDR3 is TGTGCCACCAGTGAGGGTAGCGGGGGGGCCAGAAATGAGCAGTTCTTC. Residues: CATSEGSGGARNEQFF.

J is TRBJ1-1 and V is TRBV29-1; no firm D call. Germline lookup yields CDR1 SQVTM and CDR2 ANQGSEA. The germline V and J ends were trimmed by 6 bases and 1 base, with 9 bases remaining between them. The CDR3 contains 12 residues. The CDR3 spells CSVRQPNTEAFF. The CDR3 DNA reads TGCAGCGTCCGGCAGCCGAACACTGAAGCTTTCTTT.

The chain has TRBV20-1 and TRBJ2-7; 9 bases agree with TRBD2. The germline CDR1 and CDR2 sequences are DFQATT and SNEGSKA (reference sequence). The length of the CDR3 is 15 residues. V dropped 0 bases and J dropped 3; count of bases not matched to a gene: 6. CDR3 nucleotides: TGCAGTGCTAGAGATCCCAGCGGGAGGATCTACGAGCAGTACTTC. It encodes CSARDPSGRIYEQYF.

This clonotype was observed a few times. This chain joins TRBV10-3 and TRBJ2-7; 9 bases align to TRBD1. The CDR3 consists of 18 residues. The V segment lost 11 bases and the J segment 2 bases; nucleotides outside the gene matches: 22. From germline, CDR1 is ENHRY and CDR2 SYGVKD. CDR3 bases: TGTGCCGTCCTACGGGGGGACAGGGTGTCAACGTCGCCCTACGAGCAGTACTTC. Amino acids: CAVLRGDRVSTSPYEQYF.

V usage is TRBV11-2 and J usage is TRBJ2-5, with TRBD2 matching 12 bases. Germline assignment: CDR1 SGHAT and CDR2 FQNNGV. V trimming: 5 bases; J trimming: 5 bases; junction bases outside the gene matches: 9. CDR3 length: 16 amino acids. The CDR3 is CASSKLTSGGGETQYF. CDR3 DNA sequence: TGTGCCAGCAGCAAACTGACTAGCGGGGGCGGGGAGACCCAGTACTTC.

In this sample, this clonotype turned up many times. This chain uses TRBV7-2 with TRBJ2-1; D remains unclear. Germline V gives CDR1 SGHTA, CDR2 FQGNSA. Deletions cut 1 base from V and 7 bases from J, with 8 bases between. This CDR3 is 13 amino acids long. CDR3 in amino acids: CASSLDQLNEQFF. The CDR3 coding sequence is TGTGCCAGCAGCTTAGATCAGCTGAATGAGCAGTTCTTC.

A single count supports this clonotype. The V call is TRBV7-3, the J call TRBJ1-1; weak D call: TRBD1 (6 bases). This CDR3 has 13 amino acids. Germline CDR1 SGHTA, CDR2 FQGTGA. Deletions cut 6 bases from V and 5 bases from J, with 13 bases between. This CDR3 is CASRSEGGTEAFF. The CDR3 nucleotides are TGTGCCAGCAGGTCCGAGGGGGGGACTGAAGCTTTCTTT.

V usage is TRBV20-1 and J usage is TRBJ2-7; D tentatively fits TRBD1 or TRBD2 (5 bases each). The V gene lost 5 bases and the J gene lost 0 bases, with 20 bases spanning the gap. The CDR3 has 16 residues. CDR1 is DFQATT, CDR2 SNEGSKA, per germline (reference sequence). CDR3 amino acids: CSAPMGRGAISYEQYF. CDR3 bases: TGCAGTGCTCCTATGGGAAGAGGGGCGATCTCCTACGAGCAGTACTTC.

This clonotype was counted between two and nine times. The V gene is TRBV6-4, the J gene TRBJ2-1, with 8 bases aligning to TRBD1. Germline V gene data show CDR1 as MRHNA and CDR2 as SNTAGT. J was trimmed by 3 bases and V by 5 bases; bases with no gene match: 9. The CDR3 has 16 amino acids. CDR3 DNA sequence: TGTGCCAGCAGTCCACTGGGGACAGGCTTCTACAATGAGCAGTTCTTC. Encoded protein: CASSPLGTGFYNEQFF.

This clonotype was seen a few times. CDR3 nucleotides: TGTGCCAGCAGCTTAGCCCAGGGAGGAGGAGCGGATACGCAGTATTTT. Residues: CASSLAQGGGADTQYF. This chain connects TRBV7-2 to TRBJ2-3; TRBD2 is a possible D gene (6 bases). Trimming removed 0 bases at V and 6 bases at J, with 16 bases between. Germline-derived CDR1 and CDR2 are SGHTA and FQGNSA. The CDR3 consists of 16 residues.

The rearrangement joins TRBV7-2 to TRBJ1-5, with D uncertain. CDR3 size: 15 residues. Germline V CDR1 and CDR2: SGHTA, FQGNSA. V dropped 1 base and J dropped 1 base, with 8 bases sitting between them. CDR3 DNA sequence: TGTGCCAGCAGCTTAGTACACGGCAGCAATCAGCCCCAGCATTTT. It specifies CASSLVHGSNQPQHF. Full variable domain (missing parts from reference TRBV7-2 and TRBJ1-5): GAGVSQSPSNKVTEKGKDVELRCDPISGHTALYWYRQSLGQGLEFLIYFQGNSAPDKSGLPSDRFSAERTGGSVSTLTIQRTQQEDSAVYLCASSLVHGSNQPQHFGDGTRLSIL.

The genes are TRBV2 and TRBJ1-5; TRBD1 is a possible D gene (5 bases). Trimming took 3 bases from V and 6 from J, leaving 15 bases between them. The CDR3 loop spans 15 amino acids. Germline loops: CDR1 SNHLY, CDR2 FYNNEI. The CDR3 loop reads CASSEDQGGSQPQHF. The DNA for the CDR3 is TGTGCCAGCAGTGAGGACCAGGGTGGGAGTCAGCCCCAGCATTTT.

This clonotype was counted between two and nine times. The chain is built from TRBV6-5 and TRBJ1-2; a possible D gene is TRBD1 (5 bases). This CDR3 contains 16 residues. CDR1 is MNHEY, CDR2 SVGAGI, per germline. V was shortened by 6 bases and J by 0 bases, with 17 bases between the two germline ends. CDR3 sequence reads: CASSRNWDATNYGYTF. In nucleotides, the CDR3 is TGTGCCAGCAGCCGTAACTGGGACGCAACTAACTATGGCTACACCTTC.

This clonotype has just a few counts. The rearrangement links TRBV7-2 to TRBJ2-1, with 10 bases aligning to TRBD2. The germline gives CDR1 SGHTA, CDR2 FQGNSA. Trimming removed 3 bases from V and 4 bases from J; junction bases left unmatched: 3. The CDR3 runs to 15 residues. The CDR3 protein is CASSFGTSEYNEQFF. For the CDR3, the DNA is TGTGCCAGCAGCTTCGGGACTAGCGAATACAATGAGCAGTTCTTC.

CDR3 sequence: CASSLDSGRAYNEQFF. The CDR3 DNA reads as TGTGCCAGCAGCTTAGATAGCGGGAGGGCCTACAATGAGCAGTTCTTC. The V call is TRBV7-2, the J call TRBJ2-1; the match to TRBD2 covers 11 bases. The germline V gene encodes CDR1 SGHTA and CDR2 FQGNSA. V was pared by 1 base and J by 2 bases, with 1 base of the junction left unmatched. The CDR3 consists of 16 residues.